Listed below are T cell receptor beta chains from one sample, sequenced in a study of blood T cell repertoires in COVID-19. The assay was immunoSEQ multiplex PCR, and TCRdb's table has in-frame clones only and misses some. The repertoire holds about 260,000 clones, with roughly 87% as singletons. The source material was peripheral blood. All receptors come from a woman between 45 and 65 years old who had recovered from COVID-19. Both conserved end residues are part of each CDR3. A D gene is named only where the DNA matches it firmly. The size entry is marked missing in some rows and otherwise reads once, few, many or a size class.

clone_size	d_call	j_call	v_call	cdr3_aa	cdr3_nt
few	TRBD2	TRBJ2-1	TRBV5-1	CASSAGLADYNEQFF	TGCGCCAGCAGCGCGGGACTAGCGGACTACAATGAGCAGTTCTTC
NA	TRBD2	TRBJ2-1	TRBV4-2	CASSHTSGSVNEQFF	TGTGCCAGCAGCCATACTAGCGGGAGTGTGAATGAGCAGTTCTTC
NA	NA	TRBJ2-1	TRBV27	CASSRIAVSSYNEQFF	TGTGCCAGCAGCCGGATAGCGGTTAGCTCCTACAATGAGCAGTTCTTC
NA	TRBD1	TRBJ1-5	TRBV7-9	CASSPGQPNQPQHF	TGTGCCAGCAGCCCGGGACAGCCCAATCAGCCCCAGCATTTT
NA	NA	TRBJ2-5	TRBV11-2	CASSPTGVDQETQYF	TGTGCCAGCAGCCCTACGGGGGTAGACCAAGAGACCCAGTACTTC
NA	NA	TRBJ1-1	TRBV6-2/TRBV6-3	CASSYSRGAGVNTEAFF	TGTGCCAGCAGTTACTCGAGAGGGGCGGGAGTAAACACTGAAGCTTTCTTT
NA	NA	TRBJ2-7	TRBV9	CASSATDYEQYF	TGTGCCAGCAGCGCCACTGATTACGAGCAGTACTTC
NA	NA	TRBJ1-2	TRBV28	CASTATGSVRGYTF	TGTGCCAGCACCGCTACAGGTTCCGTCCGTGGCTACACCTTC
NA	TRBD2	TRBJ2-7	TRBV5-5	CASSLAGGLAGGYSYEQYF	TGTGCCAGCAGCTTGGCCGGGGGGCTAGCGGGAGGGTACTCCTACGAGCAGTACTTC
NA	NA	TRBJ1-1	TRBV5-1	CASSLTGGDTEAFF	TGCGCCAGCAGCCTGACAGGAGGCGACACTGAAGCTTTCTTT
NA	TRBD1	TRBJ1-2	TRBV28	CASSRGGAGYGYTF	TGTGCCAGCAGTAGAGGGGGCGCAGGCTATGGCTACACCTTC
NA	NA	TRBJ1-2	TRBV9	CASSAWGVANYGYTF	TGTGCCAGCAGCGCTTGGGGGGTTGCTAACTATGGCTACACCTTC
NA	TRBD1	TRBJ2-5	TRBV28	CASSFTGGRETQYF	TGTGCCAGCAGTTTTACAGGGGGCAGAGAGACCCAGTACTTC
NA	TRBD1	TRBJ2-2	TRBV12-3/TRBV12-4	CASSFTGAGELFF	TGTGCCAGCAGTTTTACAGGGGCCGGGGAGCTGTTTTTT
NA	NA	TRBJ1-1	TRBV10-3	CAISPGNTEAFF	TGTGCCATCAGTCCAGGGAACACTGAAGCTTTCTTT
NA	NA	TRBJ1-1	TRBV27	CASSPWTAYATEAFF	TGTGCCAGCAGTCCATGGACAGCTTACGCCACTGAAGCTTTCTTT
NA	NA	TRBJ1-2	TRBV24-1	CATSVSGNYGYTF	TGTGCCACCAGTGTTTCAGGGAACTATGGCTACACCTTC
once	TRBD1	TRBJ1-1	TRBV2	CASRALTGSMGNTEAFF	TGTGCCAGCCGAGCCCTGACAGGGTCCATGGGGAACACTGAAGCTTTCTTT
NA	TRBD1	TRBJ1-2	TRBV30	CACLGTGIDYGYTF	TGTGCCTGTCTCGGGACAGGGATCGACTATGGCTACACCTTC
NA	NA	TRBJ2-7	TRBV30	CAWSPRGKYEQYF	TGTGCCTGGAGCCCCCGGGGAAAGTACGAGCAGTACTTC
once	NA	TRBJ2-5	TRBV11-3	CASSRGASSGQETQYF	TGTGCCAGCAGCCGGGGGGCCTCTAGCGGCCAAGAGACCCAGTACTTC
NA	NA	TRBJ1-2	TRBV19	CASSTLSREGYTF	TGTGCCAGTAGTACCCTTAGTCGCGAGGGCTACACCTTC
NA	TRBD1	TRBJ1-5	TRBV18	CASSPTLSGGGNQPQHF	TGTGCCAGCTCACCCACCTTATCAGGGGGCGGCAATCAGCCCCAGCATTTT
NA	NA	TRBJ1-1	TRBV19	CASSIAGRTNTEAFF	TGTGCCAGTAGTATAGCTGGCCGAACGAACACTGAAGCTTTCTTT
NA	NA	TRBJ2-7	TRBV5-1	CAIPTVQYF	TGCGCCATCCCGACAGTGCAGTACTTC
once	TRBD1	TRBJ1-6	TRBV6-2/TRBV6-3	CASSEDRGSSPLHF	TGTGCCAGCAGTGAGGACAGGGGAAGTTCACCCCTCCACTTT
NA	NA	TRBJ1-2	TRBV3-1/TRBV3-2	CASSQGQAAKQYGYTF	TGTGCCAGCAGCCAAGGGCAGGCCGCGAAACAATATGGCTACACCTTC
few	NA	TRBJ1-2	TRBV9	CASSVGSNYGYTF	TGTGCCAGCAGCGTAGGAAGCAATTATGGCTACACCTTC
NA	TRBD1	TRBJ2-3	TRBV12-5	CASGLGRGQTQYF	TGTGCTAGTGGTTTGGGACGGGGACAGACGCAGTATTTT
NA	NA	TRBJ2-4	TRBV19	CASSIGGWGVSSKNIQYF	TGTGCCAGTAGTATAGGGGGCTGGGGCGTAAGTTCCAAAAACATTCAGTACTTC
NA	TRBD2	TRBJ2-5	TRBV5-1	CASSVWGGGETQYF	TGCGCCAGCAGCGTATGGGGCGGGGGAGAGACCCAGTACTTC
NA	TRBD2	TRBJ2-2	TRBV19	CASKRHGTSGSGEGTGELFF	TGTGCCAGTAAGCGGCACGGGACTAGCGGGAGCGGAGAAGGCACCGGGGAGCTGTTTTTT
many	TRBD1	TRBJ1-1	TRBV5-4	CAGRTGGATEAFF	TGTGCCGGAAGGACAGGCGGAGCCACTGAAGCTTTCTTT